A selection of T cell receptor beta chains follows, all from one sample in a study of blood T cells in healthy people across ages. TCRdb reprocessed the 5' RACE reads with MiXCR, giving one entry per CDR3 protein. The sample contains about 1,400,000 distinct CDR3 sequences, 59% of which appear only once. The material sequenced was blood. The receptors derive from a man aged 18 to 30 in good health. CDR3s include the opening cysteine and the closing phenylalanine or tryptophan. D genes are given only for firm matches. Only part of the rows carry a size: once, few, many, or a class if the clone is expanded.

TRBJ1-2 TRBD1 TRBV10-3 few CAISPGGQAYGYTF TGTGCCATCAGTCCTGGGGGACAGGCCTATGGCTACACCTTC
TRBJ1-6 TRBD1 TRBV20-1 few CSARPGQGINSPLHF TGCAGTGCTAGACCGGGACAGGGAATCAATTCACCCCTCCACTTT
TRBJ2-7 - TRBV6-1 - CASSGNRAIREQYF TGTGCCAGCAGTGGAAACAGGGCTATAAGGGAGCAGTACTTC
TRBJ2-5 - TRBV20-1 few CSARDRTAQETQYF TGCAGTGCTAGAGATCGGACAGCTCAAGAGACCCAGTACTTC
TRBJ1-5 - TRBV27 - CASSPGTASGNQPQHF TGTGCCAGCAGTCCAGGGACGGCTTCTGGCAATCAGCCCCAGCATTTT
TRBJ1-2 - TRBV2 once CASTRDLGYTF TGTGCCAGCACTAGGGATTTGGGCTACACCTTC
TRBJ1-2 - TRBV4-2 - CASSQEAPYYGYTF TGTGCCAGCAGCCAAGAGGCCCCGTACTATGGCTACACCTTC
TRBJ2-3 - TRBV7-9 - CASSPPAGLTDTQYF TGTGCCAGCAGCCCTCCCGCGGGGTTAACAGATACGCAGTATTTT
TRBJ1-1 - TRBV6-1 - CASSENRRGREAFF TGTGCCAGCAGTGAAAATCGGCGCGGCAGGGAAGCTTTCTTT
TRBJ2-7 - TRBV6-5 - CASSSRTGRSYEQYF TGTGCCAGCAGTTCAAGGACGGGAAGATCCTACGAGCAGTACTTC
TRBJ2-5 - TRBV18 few CASSAQQGETQYF TGTGCCAGCTCAGCTCAACAGGGCGAGACCCAGTACTTC
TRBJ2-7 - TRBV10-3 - CAMSERPYEQYF TGTGCCATGAGTGAAAGACCCTACGAGCAGTACTTC